A single sample gave rise to the 22 T cell receptor beta chains below, sequenced in a study of TIL therapy for anti-PD-1-resistant metastatic lung cancer. Time point denoted: pre-treatment sample, taken before nivolumab and TIL therapy. This was the immunoSEQ v3 assay. Method: immunoSEQ multiplex PCR; TCRdb's copy keeps in-frame clones and lacks some. The repertoire holds more than 20,000 clones, approximately 70% seen once, with over 1.5% in the top ten. The sample here was blood, taken at baseline. The receptors come from a person aged 25-85 years with non-small cell lung cancer.

The CDR3, as DNA: TGTGCCAGCAGACCGGGACAGGGGGCTTTATTCTCTGGAAACACCATATATTTT. It codes for CASRPGQGALFSGNTIYF. The rearrangement uses TRBV5-5 and TRBJ1-3; 12 positions agree with TRBD1. Germline values: CDR1 SGHKS, CDR2 YYEKEE (reference sequence). Germline trimming cut 5 bases from V and 0 bases from J; bases unmatched to any gene: 9. The CDR3 is made up of 18 amino acids.

This clone has just one count. This rearrangement joins TRBV29-1 to TRBJ2-7; 12 bases map to TRBD2. This CDR3 region has 13 residues. V lost 4 bases, J lost 6 bases, and 4 bases stayed unmatched. Germline V gives CDR1 SQVTM, CDR2 ANQGSEA. As DNA, the CDR3 is TGCAGCGTTGTACTAGCGGGAGGAAGCGAGCAGTACTTC. Its translation is CSVVLAGGSEQYF.

The chain employs TRBV12-3 or TRBV12-4 and TRBJ1-5; D is unresolved. There are 12 residues in the CDR3. With 3 bases removed from V and 4 bases from J, the gap between germline ends came to 4 bases. In DNA, the CDR3 is TGTGCCAGCAGTTTGAATAATCAGCCCCAGCATTTT. Translated, it gives CASSLNNQPQHF.

A note on this clone: One junction end does not reproduce the germline sequence, and a read error may be involved. The genes are TRBV2 and TRBJ2-7, with TRBD1 matching 7 bases. The CDR3 has 12 amino acids. Germline V gene data show CDR1 as SNHLY and CDR2 as FYNNEI. For the CDR3, the DNA is TGTGCCGGCAGCAAAGAAACGGACAGGCTCGTCTTC. It yields the protein CAGSKETDRLVF.

The rearrangement uses TRBV6-4 and TRBJ1-6; the D is unclear. The CDR3 consists of 15 residues. Trimming cost V 3 bases and J 0 bases, with 6 bases left between them. Germline V gene data show CDR1 as MRHNA and CDR2 as SNTAGT. CDR3 residues: CASSEASSYNSPLHF. CDR3 in DNA: TGTGCCAGCAGTGAAGCGAGCTCCTATAATTCACCCCTCCACTTT.

The chain couples TRBV30 to TRBJ1-5; D is unresolved. Trimming stripped 3 bases from V and 5 bases from J, with 11 bases between. The CDR3 has 13 residues. Germline values: CDR1 GTSNPN, CDR2 SVGIG (reference sequence). The DNA of the CDR3 is TGTGCCTGGAGAGCAGGTTCCGATCAGCCCCAGCATTTT. Its translation: CAWRAGSDQPQHF.

This rearrangement joins TRBV29-1 to TRBJ2-7, with D maybe TRBD1 (6 bases). Germline lookup yields CDR1 SQVTM and CDR2 ANQGSEA. The CDR3 consists of 12 residues. The V gene lost 3 bases and the J gene lost 4 bases, with 10 bases spanning the gap. For the CDR3, the DNA is TGCAGCGTTGAGACAGGCAAGTACGAGCAGTACTTC. Its protein is CSVETGKYEQYF.

This clone was observed a few times. The genes are TRBV3-1 (or the pseudogene TRBV3-2) and TRBJ2-7, with 12 positions matching TRBD2. This CDR3 is 15 amino acids long. CDR1 LGHDT and CDR2 YNNKEL come from the germline V gene (reference sequence). Unmatched junction bases numbered 13, after V lost 3 bases and J lost 13 bases. In DNA form, the CDR3 reads TGTGCCAGCAGCCAGACGACTAGCGGGAGTATCACATCTTACTTC. Translation gives CASSQTTSGSITSYF.

This chain uses TRBV5-1 with TRBJ2-5; D uncertain. The germline CDR1 and CDR2 sequences are SGHRS and YFSETQ. This CDR3 comprises 13 residues. V lost 0 bases and J 4 bases, leaving 7 bases between the germline ends. This chain's CDR3 is CASSLGGPETQYF. For the CDR3, the DNA is TGCGCCAGCAGCTTGGGAGGACCAGAGACCCAGTACTTC.

This chain joins TRBV4-1 and TRBJ2-5, with 8 bases aligning to TRBD2. Per the germline V gene, CDR1 is MGHRA and CDR2 is YSYEKL. J was trimmed by 5 bases and V by 1 base; bases with no gene match: 6. The CDR3 contains 15 residues. The CDR3 spells CASSQAGGGRETQYF. The CDR3 DNA reads as TGCGCCAGCAGCCAAGCGGGGGGGGGTCGGGAGACCCAGTACTTC.

The V call is TRBV6-2 or TRBV6-3, the J call TRBJ2-4, with 7 bases aligning to TRBD2. Germline V CDR1 and CDR2: MNHEY, SVGEGT. V was clipped by 6 bases and J by 8 bases; unmatched bases: 4. This CDR3 has 12 residues. The CDR3 DNA follows: TGTGCCAGCAGCACTGGGGGGGACATTCAGTACTTC. Amino acid sequence: CASSTGGDIQYF.

The chain employs TRBV4-3 and TRBJ1-2, with TRBD1 identical over 9 bases. Trimming cost V 0 bases and J 5 bases; bases outside gene matches: 4. Per the germline V gene, CDR1 is LGHNA and CDR2 is YSLEER. This CDR3 is built from 15 residues. CDR3 loop: CASSQEGQGVYGYTF. In DNA, the CDR3 is TGCGCCAGCAGCCAAGAGGGACAGGGAGTGTATGGCTACACCTTC.

The rearrangement links TRBV6-5 to TRBJ2-3, with a possible D match to TRBD2 (7 bases). Germline CDR1 reads MNHEY; CDR2 reads SVGAGI. V lost 4 bases and J 8 bases, leaving 16 bases between the germline ends. The CDR3 is 14 amino acids. Written as DNA, the CDR3 is TGTGCCAGCAGTTTTGGGCGGGGGCTAGGTACGCAGTATTTT. Amino acids: CASSFGRGLGTQYF.

The rearrangement links TRBV2 to TRBJ2-5, with D unresolved. Trimming removed 7 bases at V and 5 bases at J, with 14 bases between. The germline V gene encodes CDR1 SNHLY and CDR2 FYNNEI. This CDR3 has 13 residues. The CDR3 sequence is CASTGWGGETQYF. CDR3 in DNA: TGTGCCAGCACTGGTTGGGGTGGGGAGACCCAGTACTTC.

The chain recombines TRBV5-6 with TRBJ2-7, with D perhaps matching TRBD1 (5 bases). Trimming removed 1 base from V and 0 bases from J, with 17 bases in between. CDR1 SGHDT and CDR2 YYEEEE come from the germline V gene. The CDR3 runs 17 residues. The chain's CDR3 is CASSLNLMGLYSYEQYF. CDR3 nucleotides: TGTGCCAGCAGCTTGAATCTTATGGGGCTTTACTCCTACGAGCAGTACTTC.

The V and J genes are TRBV5-1 and TRBJ1-1; TRBD1 is a possible D gene (6 bases). The CDR3 spans 15 residues. The V and J ends lost 6 bases and 2 bases respectively, with 17 bases between them. Germline CDR1 and CDR2: SGHRS and YFSETQ. The CDR3 sequence: CASNMNGGANTEAFF. The CDR3 DNA reads TGCGCCAGCAACATGAACGGGGGGGCTAACACTGAAGCTTTCTTT.

The chain is built from TRBV3-1 (or the pseudogene TRBV3-2) and TRBJ2-5; 13 bases agree with TRBD2. V trimming: 5 bases; J trimming: 5 bases; junction bases outside the gene matches: 5. The germline V gene encodes CDR1 LGHDT and CDR2 YNNKEL (reference sequence). This CDR3 has 15 residues. CDR3 in amino acids: CASSSRTSGSETQYF. CDR3 sequence (DNA): TGTGCCAGCAGCTCTAGGACTAGCGGGAGTGAGACCCAGTACTTC.

The V and J genes are TRBV5-1 and TRBJ2-7, with TRBD2 matching 10 bases. This CDR3 is 15 amino acids long. Trimming removed 1 base from V and 6 bases from J; junction bases left unmatched: 7. Germline CDR1 reads SGHRS; CDR2 reads YFSETQ. This chain's CDR3 is CASSLRLAGGSEQYF. The CDR3, as DNA: TGCGCCAGCAGCTTGCGACTAGCGGGCGGTAGCGAGCAGTACTTC.

The chain employs TRBV5-1 and TRBJ2-6; D tentatively reads TRBD1 or TRBD2 (5 bases each). V was trimmed by 4 bases and J by 1 base, leaving 15 bases between them. The CDR3 consists of 17 residues. Per germline, CDR1 SGHRS and CDR2 YFSETQ. Here the CDR3 reads CASSLWDGTSGANVLTF. The CDR3 bases are TGCGCCAGCAGCCTGTGGGACGGTACTTCTGGGGCCAACGTCCTGACTTTC.

The table lists this clone with a few counts. The CDR3 reads CASNRGLDEQYF. The CDR3 DNA is TGTGCCAGCAACCGGGGCTTGGACGAGCAGTACTTC. The chain is built from TRBV6-1 and TRBJ2-7, with D perhaps given as TRBD1 or TRBD2 (5 bases each). This CDR3 spans 12 amino acids. In germline, CDR1 is MNHNS, CDR2 SASEGT. Trimming pared 7 bases from V and 5 bases from J, leaving 12 bases between.

CDR3 sequence reads: CASSQSRGLLLWPQHF. The CDR3 bases are TGCGCCAGCAGTCAATCGCGGGGACTTCTCCTTTGGCCCCAGCATTTT. The rearrangement links TRBV23-1 to TRBJ1-5, with D perhaps matching TRBD1 (5 bases). TRBV23-1 is treated as an ORF (open reading frame) with a function not yet certain. Trimming removed 0 bases from V and 9 bases from J, with 18 bases in between. This CDR3 is 16 amino acids long.

The chain recombines TRBV7-9 with TRBJ1-1; 7 bases fit TRBD1. Germline V lookup: CDR1 SEHNR, CDR2 FQNEAQ (reference sequence). The CDR3 is 15 residues long. The V and J ends lost 1 base and 4 bases, in that order; junction bases with no gene match: 6. Written as DNA, the CDR3 is TGTGCCAGCAGCTTAGGTACAGGGGCGGTCACTGAAGCTTTCTTT. Protein product: CASSLGTGAVTEAFF.